This T cell receptor (beta chain) was identified during a study of T cells in Graves' hyperthyroidism and ophthalmopathy. Findings of the study overall: Blood samples included most of the expanded thyroid clonotypes exceeding 0.001.

Amplification of TCR beta CDR3 regions was performed using RNA transcripts as template. When the TCR CDR3 underwent first-round RT-PCR, the HTBI primer set was used. Via MiXCR, TCRdb re-called the multiplex PCR reads, giving one row per CDR3 protein. In the table there are approximately 250,000 distinct CDR3 sequences, around 25% of which are singletons. The CDR3 totals 13 residues. CDR1 and CDR2 from the germline V gene are MNHNS and SASEGT. A remark on this clonotype: Its target is unknown. A read error may account for a junction end that differs from germline.

Ophthalmopathy cases met thresholds of Clinical Activity Score at least 3, NOSPECS grade at least 4 and duration under 3 months. Each 10 ml fresh peripheral blood draw supplied the PBMCs. The origin of this receptor is a woman aged 40 to 49 with Graves' ophthalmopathy. The genes are TRBV6-1 and TRBJ1-2; tentative D call: TRBD1 (6 bases). The specimen was blood. The CDR3 loop is CASSLVGGYGYIF. The CDR3 DNA follows: TGTGCCAGCAGTCTCGTGGGGGGCTATGGCTACATCTTC.